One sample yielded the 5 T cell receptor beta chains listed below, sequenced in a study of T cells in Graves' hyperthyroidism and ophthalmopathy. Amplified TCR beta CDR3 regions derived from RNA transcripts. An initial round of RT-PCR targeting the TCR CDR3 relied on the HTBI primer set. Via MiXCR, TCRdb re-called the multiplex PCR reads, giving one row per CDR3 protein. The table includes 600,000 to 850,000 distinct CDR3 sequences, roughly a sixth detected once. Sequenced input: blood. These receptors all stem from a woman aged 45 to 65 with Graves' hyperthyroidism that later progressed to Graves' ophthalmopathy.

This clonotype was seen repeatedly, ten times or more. Here the CDR3 DNA reads TGTGCCAGCAGCTTATCTGGGCAGGGGGCCGCCGGGGAGCTGTTTTTT. Translation gives CASSLSGQGAAGELFF. This chain joins TRBV7-6 and TRBJ2-2, with 8 bases aligning to TRBD1. Germline-derived CDR1 and CDR2 are SGHVS and FNYEAQ. J was trimmed by 6 bases and V by 2 bases; bases with no gene match: 8. The CDR3 runs 16 residues.

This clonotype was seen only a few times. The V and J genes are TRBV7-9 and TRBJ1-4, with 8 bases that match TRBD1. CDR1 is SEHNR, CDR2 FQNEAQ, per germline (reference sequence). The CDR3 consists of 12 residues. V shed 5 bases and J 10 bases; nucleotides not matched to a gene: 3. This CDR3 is CASSPTGGKLFF. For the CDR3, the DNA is TGTGCCAGCAGCCCAACAGGGGGAAAACTGTTTTTT.

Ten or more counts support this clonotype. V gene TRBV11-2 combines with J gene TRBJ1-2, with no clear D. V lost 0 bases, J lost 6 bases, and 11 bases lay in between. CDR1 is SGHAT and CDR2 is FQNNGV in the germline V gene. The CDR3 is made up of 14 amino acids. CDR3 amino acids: CASSLDHRSNGYTF. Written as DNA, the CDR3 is TGTGCCAGCAGCTTAGATCACCGCTCCAATGGCTACACCTTC.

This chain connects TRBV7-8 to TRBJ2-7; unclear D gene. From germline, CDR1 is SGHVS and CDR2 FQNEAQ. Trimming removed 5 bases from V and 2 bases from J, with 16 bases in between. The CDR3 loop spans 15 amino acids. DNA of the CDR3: TGTGCCAGCAGCCCTCTCCGTCTAATTACCTACGAGCAGTACTTC. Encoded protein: CASSPLRLITYEQYF.

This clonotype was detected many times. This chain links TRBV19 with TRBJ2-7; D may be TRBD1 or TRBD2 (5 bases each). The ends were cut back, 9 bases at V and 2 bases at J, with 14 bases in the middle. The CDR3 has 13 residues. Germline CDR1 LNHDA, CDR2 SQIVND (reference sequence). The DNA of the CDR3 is TGTGCCAGCCGGGGCAGCTTCGCCTACGAGCAGTACTTC. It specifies CASRGSFAYEQYF.